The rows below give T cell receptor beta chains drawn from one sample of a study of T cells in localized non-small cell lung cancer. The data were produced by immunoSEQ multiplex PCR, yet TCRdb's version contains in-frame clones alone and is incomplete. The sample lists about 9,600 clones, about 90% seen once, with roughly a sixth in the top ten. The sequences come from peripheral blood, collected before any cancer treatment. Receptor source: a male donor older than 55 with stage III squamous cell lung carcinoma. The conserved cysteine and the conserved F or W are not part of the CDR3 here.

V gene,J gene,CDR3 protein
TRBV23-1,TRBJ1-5,ASSQLEQAIYQPQH
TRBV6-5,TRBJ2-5,ASSGLGGQETQY
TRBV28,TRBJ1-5,ASSPFSPQKPQH
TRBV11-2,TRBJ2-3,ASSLGHQLTDTQY
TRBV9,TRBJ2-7,ASSVYAGLSYEQY
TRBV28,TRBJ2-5,ASSFGPPQETQY
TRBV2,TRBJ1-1,ASTLGQSTEAF
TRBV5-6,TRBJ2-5,ASSLAQGSGETQY
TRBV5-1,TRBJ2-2,ASSSGDRGGTGELF
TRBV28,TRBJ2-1,ASWTSLNSYNEQF
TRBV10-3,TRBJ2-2,AISVSRGSGELF
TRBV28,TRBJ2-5,AGKARGGEETQY
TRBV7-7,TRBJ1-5,ASSLTKKGVNQPQH
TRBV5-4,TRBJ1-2,ASSLTPGTLRDYGYT
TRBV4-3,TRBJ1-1,ASSRQGNTEAF
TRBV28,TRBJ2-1,ASTLQGLASYNEQF
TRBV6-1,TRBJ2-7,ASSEVRGARYEQY
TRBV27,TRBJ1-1,ASSLSWRDTEAF
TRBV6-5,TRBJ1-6,ASRDGGDNSPLH
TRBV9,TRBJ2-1,ASSLGTPSSYNEQF
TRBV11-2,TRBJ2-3,ASSPGRGTQY
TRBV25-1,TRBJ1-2,ASRGTIYGYT
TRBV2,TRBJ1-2,ASSARQEHYGYT
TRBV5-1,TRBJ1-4,ASRHGQSATNEKLF
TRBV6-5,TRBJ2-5,ASSYSAAQETQY
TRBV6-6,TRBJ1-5,ASSYWGGVEDQPQH
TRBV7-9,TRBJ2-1,ASSLSGTSYNEQF
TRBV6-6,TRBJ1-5,ASRRDQPQH
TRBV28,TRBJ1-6,ASSLPRDRGRGGNSPLH
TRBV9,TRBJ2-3,ASSDFTDTQY
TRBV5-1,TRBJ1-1,ASSAVGQNTEAF
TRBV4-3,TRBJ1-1,ASSQDRGINTEAF
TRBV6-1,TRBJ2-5,ASLRWDRQETQY
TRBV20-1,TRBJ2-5,SAPARGTQY
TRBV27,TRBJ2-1,ASSFSTGIGNEQF
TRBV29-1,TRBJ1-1,SGQTTGNTEAF
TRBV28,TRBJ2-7,ASSGEGGFSYEQY
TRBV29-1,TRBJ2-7,SVYQGYEQY
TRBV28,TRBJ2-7,ASADSSTYEQY
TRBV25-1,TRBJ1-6,ASSVGSYNSPLH
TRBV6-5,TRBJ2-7,ASSYSRDSAYEQY
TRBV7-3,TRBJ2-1,ASSSSGEYNEQF
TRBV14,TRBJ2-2,ASSPLADRVTGELF
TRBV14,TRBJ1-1,ASSQVIWTEAF
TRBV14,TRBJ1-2,ASSLWETYGYT
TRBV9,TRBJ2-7,ASSVAGVTYEQY
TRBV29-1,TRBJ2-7,SVFGGYEQY
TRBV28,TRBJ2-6,ASRETGGPLSGANVLT
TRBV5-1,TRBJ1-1,ASSLVGEPDTEAF
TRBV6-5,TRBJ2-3,ATSSRHYTDTQY
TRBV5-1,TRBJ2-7,ASSQQGDGYEQY
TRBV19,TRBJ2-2,ASSGGAGELF
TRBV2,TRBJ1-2,ASSVSGGGFGYGYT
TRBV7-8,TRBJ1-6,ASSLPPGQGSSPLH
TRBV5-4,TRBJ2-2,ASSLGVRAWTGELF